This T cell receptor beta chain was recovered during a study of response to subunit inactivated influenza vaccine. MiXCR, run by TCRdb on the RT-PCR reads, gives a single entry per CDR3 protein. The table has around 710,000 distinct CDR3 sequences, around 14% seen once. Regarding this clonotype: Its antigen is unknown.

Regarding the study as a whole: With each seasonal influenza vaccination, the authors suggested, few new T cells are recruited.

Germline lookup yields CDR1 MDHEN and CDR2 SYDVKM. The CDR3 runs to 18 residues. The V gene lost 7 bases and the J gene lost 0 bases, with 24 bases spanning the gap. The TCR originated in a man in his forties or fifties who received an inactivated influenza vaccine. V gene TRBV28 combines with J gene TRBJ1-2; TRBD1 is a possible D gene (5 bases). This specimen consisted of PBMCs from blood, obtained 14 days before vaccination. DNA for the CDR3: TGTGCCAGCATCACCGTAGAGGGGCGGGACGTCTCTAACTATGGCTACACCTTC. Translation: CASITVEGRDVSNYGYTF.